These 32 T cell receptor beta chains share one sample of origin, sequenced in a study of T-cell memory formation after mild COVID-19. Using its own MiXCR run on the 5' RACE reads, TCRdb lists one record per CDR3 protein. The sample lists 250,000 to 400,000 distinct CDR3 sequences, around 15% seen once, with roughly a fifth in the top ten. What was sequenced was PBMCs or a T cell subset sorted from them (not recorded which). All receptors come from a man aged 18 to 29 who had mild COVID-19 (a few samples of this study predate the infection). Cell type and time point are not known.

V usage is TRBV7-9 and J usage is TRBJ2-1; 10 bases map to TRBD1. Germline lookup yields CDR1 SEHNR and CDR2 FQNEAQ (reference sequence). J was trimmed by 9 bases and V by 6 bases; bases with no gene match: 5. The CDR3 is 13 amino acids. This CDR3 reads CASRPTGGGEQFF. CDR3 sequence (DNA): TGTGCCAGCAGGCCGACAGGGGGCGGTGAGCAGTTCTTC.

This clonotype was counted only a few times. CDR3 amino acids: CASSQGLETQYF. The CDR3 DNA follows: TGCGCCAGCAGCCAAGGATTGGAGACCCAGTACTTC. The genes are TRBV5-1 and TRBJ2-5; D gene unclear. V was cut by 4 bases and J by 5 bases, with 9 bases left in between. The length of the CDR3 is 12 residues. The V gene's germline CDR1 is SGHRS and CDR2 YFSETQ.

V and J are TRBV6-2 or TRBV6-3 and TRBJ1-5; D is unclear. V gave up 5 bases and J gave up 1 base, with 9 bases separating them. CDR3 length: 14 residues. The V gene's germline CDR1 is MNHEY and CDR2 SVGEGT. In nucleotides, the CDR3 is TGTGCCAGCAGTATGCGGCGAAGCAATCAGCCCCAGCATTTT. This codes for CASSMRRSNQPQHF.

This clonotype occurred a few times. The genes are TRBV5-6 and TRBJ2-7; possible D gene TRBD1, 5 bases. This CDR3 spans 15 amino acids. V was trimmed by 0 bases and J by 4 bases, leaving 14 bases between them. Looked up from germline, CDR1 is SGHDT and CDR2 is YYEEEE. The CDR3, as DNA: TGTGCCAGCAGCTTGGAGACCCCTAGGGGATACGAGCAGTACGTC. Its protein product is CASSLETPRGYEQYV.

The V and J genes are TRBV7-9 and TRBJ1-2, with D perhaps TRBD1 (5 bases). This CDR3 spans 15 amino acids. Trimming took off 5 bases at V and 3 bases at J, with 16 bases between the two ends. The germline CDR1 and CDR2 sequences are SEHNR and FQNEAQ (reference sequence). The CDR3 is CASSQPGGADYGYTF. CDR3 nucleotides: TGTGCCAGCAGCCAGCCGGGAGGGGCGGACTATGGCTACACCTTC.

There are a few counts of this clonotype. The chain links TRBV4-1 to TRBJ2-1, with 9 positions matching TRBD1. Per germline, CDR1 MGHRA and CDR2 YSYEKL. The CDR3 spans 21 residues. With 1 base clipped from V and 4 bases from J, the junction kept 20 bases outside the gene matches. This CDR3 is CASSQAFSHLGETGGYNEQFF. CDR3 nucleotides: TGCGCCAGCAGCCAAGCCTTTTCGCACCTGGGCGAGACAGGGGGATACAATGAGCAGTTCTTC.

This clonotype turned up a few times. The V gene is TRBV12-3 or TRBV12-4, the J gene TRBJ2-2, with 11 bases that match TRBD1. Losses at the gene ends were 3 bases for V and 4 bases for J; bases not matched to a gene: 1. CDR3 size: 15 residues. The CDR3 is CASSFGTGGTGELFF. The CDR3 nucleotides read TGTGCCAGCAGTTTTGGGACAGGGGGCACCGGGGAGCTGTTTTTT.

This clonotype was recorded a few times. J is TRBJ1-3 and V is TRBV9; no clear D gene. Germline V gene sequence: CDR1 SGDLS, CDR2 YYNGEE. This CDR3 contains 15 residues. The germline V and J ends were trimmed by 3 bases and 0 bases, with 10 bases remaining between them. The DNA for the CDR3 is TGTGCCAGCAGCGGAACACAGAGCTCTGGAAACACCATATATTTT. Protein: CASSGTQSSGNTIYF.

This rearrangement joins TRBV7-9 to TRBJ2-5, with TRBD2 as a possible D gene (6 bases). The CDR3 length is 14 residues. CDR1 and CDR2 from the germline V gene are SEHNR and FQNEAQ (reference sequence). Trimming took 7 bases from V and 7 from J, leaving 19 bases between them. DNA of the CDR3: TGTGCCAGCACTATGGAGGAGGGCCCGGGGACCCAGTACTTC. Protein product: CASTMEEGPGTQYF.

This clonotype was seen only a few times. The chain is built from TRBV5-8 and TRBJ2-3; D not certain. V was trimmed by 3 bases and J by 2 bases, leaving 13 bases between them. The CDR3 is 15 amino acids. Germline V CDR1 and CDR2: SGHTS, YDEGEE. In DNA form, the CDR3 reads TGTGCCAGCAGCTGGGCCACGGTGAACACAGATACGCAGTATTTT. Its protein is CASSWATVNTDTQYF.

This clonotype was seen only a few times. This rearrangement joins TRBV29-1 to TRBJ2-5; D gene uncertain. The CDR3 is 11 amino acids. Germline loops: CDR1 SQVTM, CDR2 ANQGSEA. V lost 7 bases and J lost 4, with 10 bases in between. The CDR3 here is CSAPSGETQYF. The DNA of the CDR3 is TGCAGCGCCCCATCGGGAGAGACCCAGTACTTC.

V is TRBV19 and J is TRBJ1-5; 10 bases agree with TRBD1. This CDR3 contains 14 residues. The J segment lost 4 bases and the V segment lost 6 bases, leaving 3 bases of the junction unmatched. Germline CDR1 is LNHDA and CDR2 is SQIVND (reference sequence). CDR3 sequence: CASSPGQGNQPQHF. The CDR3 nucleotides are TGTGCCAGTAGCCCGGGACAGGGGAATCAGCCCCAGCATTTT.

The gene calls are TRBV7-6 and TRBJ1-1; D is unresolved. This CDR3 is 13 amino acids long. Trimming cost V 2 bases and J 4 bases, with 8 bases left between them. Germline CDR1 and CDR2: SGHVS and FNYEAQ. The CDR3 coding sequence is TGTGCCAGCAGCTTATACGGAGCCACTGAAGCTTTCTTT. Protein product: CASSLYGATEAFF.

The V call is TRBV9, the J call TRBJ1-3; D is unclear. The CDR3 is 14 residues long. V dropped 3 bases and J dropped 2 bases, with 9 bases sitting between them. Per germline, CDR1 SGDLS and CDR2 YYNGEE. The CDR3 here is CASSGDTAGNTIYF. The CDR3, as DNA: TGTGCCAGCAGCGGTGATACGGCTGGAAACACCATATATTTT.

This clonotype was seen only a few times. This rearrangement joins TRBV5-1 to TRBJ2-7; TRBD1 or TRBD2 may be the D gene (5 bases each). The germline V gene encodes CDR1 SGHRS and CDR2 YFSETQ. Between the trimmed V and J ends, which lost 4 bases and 3 bases, there was a span of 14 bases. The CDR3 has 14 residues. The DNA of the CDR3 is TGCGCCAGCAGCAGGGACCAAAACCTCTACGAGCAGTACTTC. Encoded protein: CASSRDQNLYEQYF.

This clonotype was seen at least ten times. This sequence joins TRBV20-1 and TRBJ1-5; no clear D. The germline V gene encodes CDR1 DFQATT and CDR2 SNEGSKA (reference sequence). V lost 0 bases and J lost 4, with 7 bases in between. The CDR3 spans 13 residues. Written as DNA, the CDR3 is TGCAGTGCTAGAGACAGCGGAAATCAGCCCCAGCATTTT. Its translation: CSARDSGNQPQHF.

The table lists this clonotype with a few counts. The chain uses TRBV7-2 and TRBJ2-3, with D perhaps TRBD1 (5 bases). Trimming left V 3 bases short and J 1 base short, with 8 bases between. This CDR3 is 14 amino acids long. Per the germline V gene, CDR1 is SGHTA and CDR2 is FQGNSA. As DNA, the CDR3 is TGTGCCAGCAGCTTCGTCAGGGGCACAGATACGCAGTATTTT. Translating it yields CASSFVRGTDTQYF.

The rearrangement uses TRBV5-6 and TRBJ2-5, with 11 positions matching TRBD1. V lost 3 bases, J lost 4 bases, and 5 bases stayed unmatched. Germline V gives CDR1 SGHDT, CDR2 YYEEEE. This CDR3 region has 15 residues. The CDR3, as DNA: TGTGCCAGCAGCTGGGACAGGGGGTCCCTAGAGACCCAGTACTTC. Encoded protein: CASSWDRGSLETQYF. Full variable domain (remainder filled in from reference TRBV5-6 and TRBJ2-5): DAGVTQSPTHLIKTRGQQVTLRCSPKSGHDTVSWYQQALGQGPQFIFQYYEEEERQRGNFPDRFSGHQFPNYSSELNVNALLLGDSALYLCASSWDRGSLETQYFGPGTRLLVL.

This clonotype was detected only a few times. The V and J genes are TRBV7-2 and TRBJ2-3; D tentatively reads TRBD1 or TRBD2 (5 bases each). Between the trimmed V and J ends, which lost 5 bases and 8 bases, there was a span of 17 bases. This CDR3 has 14 residues. CDR1 SGHTA and CDR2 FQGNSA come from the germline V gene. CDR3 sequence (DNA): TGTGCCAGCAGCCACGGGACGGGGCTGGGTACGCAGTATTTT. Its protein is CASSHGTGLGTQYF.

This clonotype was seen repeatedly, ten times or more. The J gene is TRBJ2-5, the V gene TRBV4-3; no reliable D call. The CDR3 loop spans 15 amino acids. Germline CDR1 reads LGHNA; CDR2 reads YSLEER. Trimming shortened V by 0 bases and J by 1 base, and 9 bases separated the two germline ends. CDR3 loop: CASSQDVGLQETQYF. The CDR3 DNA reads TGCGCCAGCAGCCAAGATGTGGGCCTCCAAGAGACCCAGTACTTC.

This clonotype was seen repeatedly, ten times or more. This rearrangement joins TRBV7-2 to TRBJ1-5, with 7 nucleotides matching TRBD1. Germline V CDR1 and CDR2: SGHTA, FQGNSA. The V and J ends lost 6 bases and 10 bases, in that order; junction bases with no gene match: 9. This CDR3 is 13 amino acids long. The DNA of the CDR3 is TGTGCCAGCAGTGGGACAGTTTTCTCACCCCAGCATTTT. Translation: CASSGTVFSPQHF.

The table lists this clonotype with many counts. This chain links TRBV4-1 with TRBJ2-3, with D possibly TRBD2 on 5 matching bases. CDR1 is MGHRA and CDR2 is YSYEKL in the germline V gene. The length of the CDR3 is 13 residues. Trimming stripped 7 bases from V and 4 bases from J, with 12 bases between. CDR3 region: CASTLPGSDTQYF. The CDR3 region has the DNA TGCGCCAGCACCCTCCCGGGGTCAGATACGCAGTATTTT.

V is TRBV5-1 and J is TRBJ1-1; D perhaps matches TRBD1 (5 bases). V shed 1 base and J shed 5 bases, with 15 bases lying between them. The germline V gene has CDR1 SGHRS and CDR2 YFSETQ. The CDR3 consists of 15 residues. The CDR3 loop is CASSLQGLGVTEAFF. The CDR3, as DNA: TGCGCCAGCAGCTTGCAGGGCCTGGGGGTTACTGAAGCTTTCTTT.

This clonotype was seen at least ten times. V and J are TRBV7-2 and TRBJ2-3; D not certain. The germline V gene encodes CDR1 SGHTA and CDR2 FQGNSA. The length of the CDR3 is 12 residues. V shed 4 bases and J shed 8 bases, with 10 bases lying between them. CDR3 amino acids: CASSYLSSTQYF. CDR3 sequence (DNA): TGTGCCAGCAGCTACCTGAGCAGTACGCAGTATTTT.

Many counts were recorded for this clonotype. The rearrangement uses TRBV24-1 and TRBJ1-3, with D perhaps TRBD1 (5 bases). This CDR3 has 16 amino acids. CDR1 is KGHDR and CDR2 is SFDVKD in the germline V gene. Trimming pared 0 bases from V and 0 bases from J, leaving 8 bases between. The CDR3 loop reads CATSDLQGSSGNTIYF. CDR3 sequence (DNA): TGTGCCACCAGTGATTTGCAGGGCAGCTCTGGAAACACCATATATTTT.

This clonotype was observed a handful of times. The chain employs TRBV5-6 and TRBJ2-1, with TRBD1 matching over 9 bases. V shed 0 bases and J 9 bases; nucleotides not matched to a gene: 4. CDR3 size: 14 residues. Germline CDR1 and CDR2: SGHDT and YYEEEE. CDR3 nucleotide sequence: TGTGCCAGCAGCTTGGGGGACAGGGTTGGTGAGCAGTTCTTC. This gives the protein CASSLGDRVGEQFF.

The V call is TRBV5-1, the J call TRBJ2-3, with 7 positions matching TRBD1. This CDR3 spans 15 amino acids. Germline CDR1 is SGHRS and CDR2 is YFSETQ. The V and J ends lost 1 base and 7 bases, in that order; junction bases with no gene match: 9. This chain's CDR3 is CASSLIPGGENTQYF. The CDR3 DNA sequence: TGCGCCAGCAGCTTGATTCCAGGGGGTGAAAATACGCAGTATTTT. Drawing the rest from reference TRBV5-1 and TRBJ2-3, the complete variable domain is KAGVTQTPRYLIKTRGQQVTLSCSPISGHRSVSWYQQTPGQGLQFLFEYFSETQRNKGNFPGRFSGRQFSNSRSEMNVSTLELGDSALYLCASSLIPGGENTQYFGPGTRLTVL.

This chain uses TRBV24-1 with TRBJ1-5; D remains ambiguous. Germline values: CDR1 KGHDR, CDR2 SFDVKD. V lost 4 bases and J 6 bases, leaving 6 bases between the germline ends. This CDR3 is built from 12 residues. The CDR3 here is CATSEFGQPQHF. Here the CDR3 DNA reads TGTGCCACCAGTGAGTTCGGTCAGCCCCAGCATTTT.

This clonotype was found a few times. The chain employs TRBV11-3 and TRBJ2-5; 11 bases map to TRBD1. From germline, CDR1 is SGHNT and CDR2 YENEEA. The CDR3 contains 15 residues. The trim removed 5 bases at V and 4 bases at J, leaving 6 bases unmatched. The DNA of the CDR3 is TGTGCCAGCAGCGAGAGGGACAGGGGGTTAGAGACCCAGTACTTC. Translated, it gives CASSERDRGLETQYF.

This clonotype has a handful of counts. V usage is TRBV7-9 and J usage is TRBJ2-1, with a possible D match to TRBD2 (6 bases). Per the germline V gene, CDR1 is SEHNR and CDR2 is FQNEAQ (reference sequence). There are 16 residues in the CDR3. V gave up 0 bases and J gave up 2 bases, with 11 bases separating them. CDR3 residues: CASSLAEASAYNEQFF. The CDR3, as DNA: TGTGCCAGCAGCTTAGCGGAGGCTAGCGCCTACAATGAGCAGTTCTTC.

This clonotype was detected only a few times. This sequence joins TRBV6-4 and TRBJ2-3; D perhaps matches TRBD2 (5 bases). The CDR3 spans 15 residues. Looked up from germline, CDR1 is MRHNA and CDR2 is SNTAGT. V was trimmed by 7 bases and J by 0 bases, leaving 14 bases between them. The CDR3 bases are TGTGCCAGCAAGAAGAGGGCGGAAAGCACAGATACGCAGTATTTT. Translated: CASKKRAESTDTQYF.

This chain joins TRBV7-8 and TRBJ1-6; no clear D. CDR1 and CDR2 from the germline V gene are SGHVS and FQNEAQ. Trimming pared 5 bases from V and 5 bases from J, leaving 16 bases between. This CDR3 contains 16 residues. The CDR3 DNA sequence: TGTGCCAGCAGCCCAAGGGTTGGGATGAATAATTCACCCCTCCACTTT. Protein sequence: CASSPRVGMNNSPLHF.